A selection of T cell receptor beta chains follows, all from one sample in a study of identifying expanded T cells in peripheral blood. Assay: immunoSEQ multiplex PCR; the TCRdb copy retains only in-frame clones and omits some. The sample records about 100,000 clones, around 90% being singletons. The sequencing sample was made of blood. The receptor source for this set is a person aged 18 to 70 in good health. CDR3s include the opening cysteine and the closing phenylalanine or tryptophan. The D gene is left open where the match is weak. Rows give clone size only sometimes, using once, few, many, or a class for an expanded clone.

J: TRBJ1-1
size: -
D: -
V: TRBV30
DNA: TGTGCCTGGACGCCGGGATCTTATTCCACTGAAGCTTTCTTT
CDR3: CAWTPGSYSTEAFF

J: TRBJ2-6
size: -
D: TRBD1
V: TRBV5-1
DNA: TGCGCCAGCAGCTTGGGGCAGGGGGCGCCTGGGGCCAACGTCCTGACTTTC
CDR3: CASSLGQGAPGANVLTF

J: TRBJ1-2
size: -
D: -
V: TRBV28
DNA: TGTGCCACTCACACGTCACCCTATGGCTACACCTTC
CDR3: CATHTSPYGYTF

J: TRBJ2-3
size: -
D: -
V: TRBV6-5
DNA: TGTGCCAGCAGCCGGGACACTTCCACAGATACGCAGTATTTT
CDR3: CASSRDTSTDTQYF

J: TRBJ2-5
size: -
D: TRBD2
V: TRBV7-2
DNA: TGTGCCAGCAGCAAGAGCGGGAGTTTCGAGACCCAGTACTTC
CDR3: CASSKSGSFETQYF

J: TRBJ2-1
size: few
D: -
V: TRBV14
DNA: TGTGCCAGCAGCACCATTTCGCTTAACAATGAGCAGTTCTTC
CDR3: CASSTISLNNEQFF

J: TRBJ1-6
size: few
D: TRBD1
V: TRBV30
DNA: TGTGCCTGGGTTGGAACAGGGGGCGGTGGTTCACCCCTCCACTTT
CDR3: CAWVGTGGGGSPLHF

J: TRBJ2-1
size: -
D: TRBD1
V: TRBV5-1
DNA: TGCGCCAGCAGCACCGGACAGGGGACGGGGAATGAGCAGTTCTTC
CDR3: CASSTGQGTGNEQFF

J: TRBJ2-3
size: -
D: -
V: TRBV14
DNA: TGTGCCAGCAGCCCCAGTAGCGTGGATACGCAGTATTTT
CDR3: CASSPSSVDTQYF

J: TRBJ1-2
size: -
D: -
V: TRBV6-5
DNA: TGTGCCAGCGCAGACAGACCAAACTATGGCTACACCTTC
CDR3: CASADRPNYGYTF

J: TRBJ2-2
size: -
D: -
V: TRBV30
DNA: TGTGCCTGGGAGGCGGGGGAGCTGTTTTTT
CDR3: CAWEAGELFF

J: TRBJ2-3
size: once
D: TRBD1
V: TRBV5-8
DNA: TGTGCCAGCAGCCAACAGACAGGGTTTGCAGATACGCAGTATTTT
CDR3: CASSQQTGFADTQYF

J: TRBJ2-6
size: -
D: -
V: TRBV19
DNA: TGTGCCAGTTACCGAGGGTCCGGGGCCAACGTCCTGACTTTC
CDR3: CASYRGSGANVLTF

J: TRBJ1-5
size: -
D: TRBD1
V: TRBV7-2
DNA: TGTGCCAGCAGCTCTAACAGGGGATTGGGTCAGCCCCAGCATTTT
CDR3: CASSSNRGLGQPQHF

J: TRBJ2-2
size: -
D: TRBD2
V: TRBV11-2
DNA: TGTGCCAGCATGCGGGAGTACACCGGGGAGCTGTTTTTT
CDR3: CASMREYTGELFF

J: TRBJ2-1
size: -
D: TRBD1
V: TRBV6-5
DNA: TGTGCCAGCAGTTCCCCAGGGGGCGCGCACAATGAGCAGTTCTTC
CDR3: CASSSPGGAHNEQFF

J: TRBJ1-1
size: -
D: TRBD1
V: TRBV6-1
DNA: TGTGCCAGCATTACAGGGGGCTACACTGAAGCTTTCTTT
CDR3: CASITGGYTEAFF

J: TRBJ2-7
size: -
D: TRBD2
V: TRBV4-1
DNA: TGCGCCAGCAGCCAAGACCAACTAGCGGGAGCCGAGCAGTACTTC
CDR3: CASSQDQLAGAEQYF

J: TRBJ2-7
size: -
D: -
V: TRBV4-1
DNA: TGCGCCAGCAGCCAAGATATCGGCCGGGACGAGCAGTACTTC
CDR3: CASSQDIGRDEQYF

J: TRBJ2-5
size: -
D: TRBD2
V: TRBV6-5
DNA: TGTGCCAGCAGTTACGGAGGCGGGAGGGTCGAGACCCAGTACTTC
CDR3: CASSYGGGRVETQYF

J: TRBJ1-6
size: -
D: TRBD1
V: TRBV5-1
DNA: TGCGCCAGCAGCTGGCAGGGACAGCGTAATTCACCCCTCCACTTT
CDR3: CASSWQGQRNSPLHF

J: TRBJ2-3
size: -
D: -
V: TRBV14
DNA: TGTGCCAGCAGCCAGTTAAGGAACCGCGACACAGATACGCAGTATTTT
CDR3: CASSQLRNRDTDTQYF

J: TRBJ1-2
size: -
D: -
V: TRBV6-5
DNA: TGTGCCAGCAGTTACTCGACGGCAAGGGGCTACACCTTC
CDR3: CASSYSTARGYTF

J: TRBJ2-3
size: once
D: TRBD2
V: TRBV10-3
DNA: TGTGCCATATCGGGGGGGGGAGAAGATACGCAGTATTTT
CDR3: CAISGGGEDTQYF

J: TRBJ1-2
size: -
D: -
V: TRBV7-9
DNA: TGTGCCAGCAGCTTAATTTATCCAGGAGAGACTAACTATGGCTACACCTTC
CDR3: CASSLIYPGETNYGYTF

J: TRBJ2-5
size: -
D: -
V: TRBV30
DNA: TGTGCCTGGAGTCAGGGCGGGGGCGTCCAAGAGACCCAGTACTTC
CDR3: CAWSQGGGVQETQYF

J: TRBJ1-3
size: -
D: -
V: TRBV19
DNA: TGTGCCAGTAGTACCACAGGGACGTCGGGAAACACCATATATTTT
CDR3: CASSTTGTSGNTIYF

J: TRBJ2-6
size: -
D: -
V: TRBV30
DNA: TGTGCCTGCCCTGATCCCACCGGGCCTGGGGCCAACGTCCTGACTTTC
CDR3: CACPDPTGPGANVLTF

J: TRBJ2-7
size: -
D: TRBD1
V: TRBV30
DNA: TGTGCACACGAGGGCAGGGGGCTGAAGGAGCAGTACTTC
CDR3: CAHEGRGLKEQYF

J: TRBJ2-7
size: once
D: TRBD1
V: TRBV11-2
DNA: TGTGCCAGCAGCCGGGGACAGGGGGCTCTTATTTACGAGCAGTACTTC
CDR3: CASSRGQGALIYEQYF

J: TRBJ2-3
size: -
D: TRBD1
V: TRBV30
DNA: TGTGCCTGGAGTGTCGGCGGGACAGGGTCAGATACGCAGTATTTT
CDR3: CAWSVGGTGSDTQYF

J: TRBJ1-6
size: few
D: -
V: TRBV30
DNA: TGTGCCTGGAGTGTCATGGGCTCCTATAATTCACCCCTCCACTTT
CDR3: CAWSVMGSYNSPLHF

J: TRBJ1-1
size: -
D: -
V: TRBV5-1
DNA: TGCGCCACAATGATGGGGGCTTCGGGGAACACTGAAGCTTTCTTT
CDR3: CATMMGASGNTEAFF

J: TRBJ2-5
size: -
D: -
V: TRBV11-3
DNA: TGTGCCAGCAGCTGGGGAGCGGTCCAAGAGACCCAGTACTTC
CDR3: CASSWGAVQETQYF

J: TRBJ1-6
size: -
D: TRBD1
V: TRBV2
DNA: TGTGCCAGCAGCCGAGAGACAGGGGTAAATTCACCCCTCCACTTT
CDR3: CASSRETGVNSPLHF

J: TRBJ1-5
size: -
D: TRBD1
V: TRBV30
DNA: TGTGCCTGGAGTGTACAGGGGAATCAGCCCCAGCATTTT
CDR3: CAWSVQGNQPQHF

J: TRBJ2-7
size: -
D: -
V: TRBV5-4
DNA: TGTGCCAGCAGCCTTCCCGGGACGGCCTACGAGCAGTACTTC
CDR3: CASSLPGTAYEQYF